Listed here are 19 T cell receptor beta chains from one sample, sequenced in a study of T cells in Graves' hyperthyroidism and ophthalmopathy (dated by TCRdb to between 2018 and 2021). The library was made by multiplex PCR. The run used an Illumina HiSeq 2000. The TCR beta CDR3 regions were amplified from the RNA transcripts. A first-round RT-PCR of the TCR CDR3 used the HTBI primer set with the Qiagen OneStep RT-PCR kit. Using fastp trimming at Q25 and MiXCR clonotype assembly, TCRdb reanalyzed the public sequencing data and kept in-frame beta chains. Here each entry gathers all rows of one CDR3 protein and keeps the most common genes and DNA. This sample comprises about 740,000 distinct CDR3 sequences, 14% of them detected only once. 10% of the sample lies in the top ten. Material for sequencing was blood. Receptors originate from a woman aged 18-29 years with Graves' hyperthyroidism.

This chain links TRBV6-2 or TRBV6-3 with TRBJ1-5; D is undetermined. The CDR3 loop spans 14 amino acids. The germline CDR1 and CDR2 sequences are MNHEY and SVGEGT. The V end was cut by 4 bases, the J end by 7 bases, with 14 bases between. DNA of the CDR3: TGTGCCAGCAGTTCCCATCTAGAAAGCCAGCCCCAGCATTTT. This gives the protein CASSSHLESQPQHF.

The rearrangement links TRBV19 to TRBJ2-7, with 9 bases matching TRBD1. The CDR3 is 14 residues long. V shed 3 bases, J shed 6 bases, and the junction held 6 bases outside the gene matches. Germline values: CDR1 LNHDA, CDR2 SQIVND (reference sequence). The CDR3 loop reads CASSIDRGIGEQYF. CDR3 nucleotide sequence: TGTGCCAGTAGTATCGACAGGGGGATAGGCGAGCAGTACTTC.

The V gene is TRBV12-3 or TRBV12-4, the J gene TRBJ2-7; TRBD2 might be the D (5 bases). The ends were cut back, 0 bases at V and 6 bases at J, with 9 bases in the middle. This CDR3 comprises 13 residues. The CDR3: CASSLARVSEQYF. The CDR3 DNA reads TGTGCCAGCAGTTTAGCGCGGGTGAGCGAGCAGTACTTC.

The table lists this clonotype with many counts. V usage is TRBV11-2 and J usage is TRBJ2-5; the match to TRBD2 covers 7 bases. The CDR3 has 15 amino acids. V lost 3 bases, J lost 2 bases, and 6 bases stayed unmatched. Per germline, CDR1 SGHAT and CDR2 FQNNGV. For the CDR3, the DNA is TGTGCCAGCAGCTTGGGGGAGGGTTGGCAAGAGACCCAGTACTTC. As protein: CASSLGEGWQETQYF. The full variable domain, completed using reference TRBV11-2 and TRBJ2-5, is EAGVAQSPRYKIIEKRQSVAFWCNPISGHATLYWYQQILGQGPKLLIQFQNNGVVDDSQLPKDRFSAERLKGVDSTLKIQPAKLEDSAVYLCASSLGEGWQETQYFGPGTRLLVL.

This clonotype turned up a few times. The DNA of the CDR3 is TGTGCCAGCAGCCGGGGAATTTACGCAGATACGCAGTATTTT. It yields the protein CASSRGIYADTQYF. The rearrangement joins TRBV6-1 to TRBJ2-3; TRBD2 might be the D (5 bases). Germline values: CDR1 MNHNS, CDR2 SASEGT. V was shortened by 6 bases and J by 4 bases, with 14 bases between the two germline ends. This CDR3 is 14 amino acids long.

This clonotype was seen repeatedly, ten times or more. V usage is TRBV6-2 or TRBV6-3 and J usage is TRBJ1-1; possibly TRBD1 for D (6 bases). Trimming removed 2 bases at V and 0 bases at J, with 16 bases between. From germline, CDR1 is MNHEY and CDR2 SVGEGT. The CDR3 consists of 17 residues. The CDR3 here is CASSYVIRTDMNTEAFF. The CDR3 bases are TGTGCCAGCAGTTACGTGATAAGGACAGACATGAACACTGAAGCTTTCTTT.

This clonotype has at least ten counts. V is TRBV28 and J is TRBJ2-7; no clear D. The CDR3 covers 10 residues. CDR1 is MDHEN and CDR2 is SYDVKM in the germline V gene. Trimming removed 5 bases at V and 3 bases at J, with 2 bases between. The CDR3 bases are TGTGCCAGCAGTCGCTACGAGCAGTACTTC. Amino acid sequence: CASSRYEQYF.

This clonotype was detected a few times. The rearrangement uses TRBV4-3 and TRBJ2-7; 8 bases are a match to TRBD1. The CDR3 sequence is 15 residues long. Trimming cost V 1 base and J 2 bases; bases outside gene matches: 4. Looked up from germline, CDR1 is LGHNA and CDR2 is YSLEER. The CDR3 nucleotides read TGCGCCAGCAGCCAAGGGTACAGGGGGACCTACGAGCAGTACTTC. Translation: CASSQGYRGTYEQYF.

This clonotype has a count of ten or more. The V and J genes are TRBV2 and TRBJ2-3; 11 nucleotides align to TRBD2. This CDR3 region has 15 residues. CDR1 SNHLY and CDR2 FYNNEI come from the germline V gene. V lost 7 bases to trimming and J lost 1 base; unmatched junction nucleotides: 4. The CDR3 protein is CASNSGRARTDTQYF. DNA of the CDR3: TGTGCCAGCAATAGCGGGAGGGCCCGCACAGATACGCAGTATTTT. Supplemented by reference TRBV2 and TRBJ2-3, the full variable domain reads EPEVTQTPSHQVTQMGQEVILRCVPISNHLYFYWYRQILGQKVEFLVSFYNNEISEKSEIFDDQFSVERPDGSNFTLKIRSTKLEDSAMYFCASNSGRARTDTQYFGPGTRLTVL.

This clonotype was counted at least ten times. The chain is built from TRBV30 and TRBJ2-1; TRBD2 matches 12 bases. The CDR3 is made up of 17 amino acids. CDR1 is GTSNPN and CDR2 is SVGIG in the germline V gene (reference sequence). The J segment lost 9 bases and the V segment lost 2 bases, leaving 14 bases of the junction unmatched. This CDR3 reads CAWSSSRTSGNVGEQFF. The CDR3 region has the DNA TGTGCCTGGAGTTCCTCTCGGACTAGCGGGAACGTAGGTGAGCAGTTCTTC.

V usage is TRBV7-9 and J usage is TRBJ2-7; 12 bases are a match to TRBD2. Germline CDR1 and CDR2: SEHNR and FQNEAQ (reference sequence). CDR3 size: 19 residues. J gave up 1 base and V 5 bases, and 15 bases lay outside the gene matches. This chain's CDR3 is CASSLGGLAGSRMSYEQYF. The CDR3 coding sequence is TGTGCCAGCAGCCTGGGGGGACTAGCGGGTTCCCGGATGTCCTACGAGCAGTACTTC.

This clonotype occurred many times. This rearrangement joins TRBV3-1 to TRBJ1-1, with unresolved D. Trimming removed 4 bases at V and 8 bases at J, with 14 bases between. The CDR3 is 13 amino acids. Germline V CDR1 and CDR2: LGHDT, YNNKEL (reference sequence). In DNA, the CDR3 is TGTGCCAGCAGCCCGTTGGTCGGGTTCGAAGCTTTCTTT. Encoded protein: CASSPLVGFEAFF. The full variable domain, with the rest looked up from reference TRBV3-1 and TRBJ1-1, is DTAVSQTPKYLVTQMGNDKSIKCEQNLGHDTMYWYKQDSKKFLKIMFSYNNKELIINETVPNRFSPKSPDKAHLNLHINSLELGDSAVYFCASSPLVGFEAFFGQGTRLTVV.

This clonotype was found a few times. This chain links TRBV27 with TRBJ1-1; no reliable D call. V lost 2 bases and J lost 5, with 9 bases in between. This CDR3 comprises 13 residues. Germline CDR1 reads MNHEY; CDR2 reads SMNVEV (reference sequence). The CDR3 reads CASSLEWRTEAFF. The DNA for the CDR3 is TGTGCCAGCAGTTTAGAATGGAGAACTGAAGCTTTCTTT.

The V and J genes are TRBV11-2 and TRBJ1-6; D gene unclear. In germline, CDR1 is SGHAT, CDR2 FQNNGV. The V and J ends lost 1 base and 9 bases respectively, with 10 bases between them. This CDR3 has 14 amino acids. The CDR3 nucleotides read TGTGCCAGCAGCTTAGCTCGGGCGGGTTCACCCCTCCACTTT. This codes for CASSLARAGSPLHF.

This clonotype showed up many times. This rearrangement joins TRBV30 to TRBJ1-2; weak D call: TRBD1 (6 bases). There are 16 residues in the CDR3. Trimming shortened V by 4 bases and J by 6 bases, and 24 bases separated the two germline ends. Germline-derived CDR1 and CDR2 are GTSNPN and SVGIG (reference sequence). This CDR3 is CAWISRDTWLRDGYTF. The CDR3 bases are TGTGCCTGGATATCCCGGGACACATGGTTGAGGGATGGCTACACCTTC.

This clonotype was found many times. The chain carries TRBV15 and TRBJ2-3; TRBD2 agrees at 9 bases. The CDR3 spans 15 residues. The germline V gene has CDR1 LNHNV and CDR2 YYDKDF (reference sequence). J was trimmed by 14 bases and V by 0 bases; bases with no gene match: 12. DNA of the CDR3: TGTGCCACCAGCAGAGATTTGACCTCGGGACTAGCAGGGTATTTT. It codes for CATSRDLTSGLAGYF.

The rearrangement uses TRBV25-1 and TRBJ2-5; no definite D call. The CDR3 is 12 residues long. Germline CDR1 is MGHDK and CDR2 is SYGVNS. Trimming left V 6 bases short and J 5 bases short, with 10 bases between. The CDR3 DNA follows: TGTGCCAGCAGGGAGAGTTCGGAGACCCAGTACTTC. Translation gives CASRESSETQYF.

The sample holds one count of this clonotype. The V gene is TRBV15, the J gene TRBJ1-4; maybe TRBD1 (5 bases). Germline V lookup: CDR1 LNHNV, CDR2 YYDKDF (reference sequence). Trimming took off 0 bases at V and 6 bases at J, with 11 bases between the two ends. This CDR3 is 15 amino acids long. DNA of the CDR3: TGTGCCACCAGCAGAGAAGGCAGGGTAGATGAAAAACTGTTTTTT. It encodes CATSREGRVDEKLFF. Full variable domain (remainder filled in from reference TRBV15 and TRBJ1-4): DAMVIQNPRYQVTQFGKPVTLSCSQTLNHNVMYWYQQKSSQAPKLLFHYYDKDFNNEADTPDNFQSRRPNTSFCFLDIRSPGLGDTAMYLCATSREGRVDEKLFFGSGTQLSVL.

In its sample, this clonotype was seen many times. The CDR3 region is CSARDSGEAQTEAFF. For the CDR3, the DNA is TGCAGTGCTAGAGATTCCGGAGAGGCACAGACTGAAGCTTTCTTT. The chain uses TRBV20-1 and TRBJ1-1, with unresolved D. The CDR3 is made up of 15 amino acids. V lost 0 bases to trimming and J lost 5 bases, with 16 bases between them. Germline CDR1 and CDR2: DFQATT and SNEGSKA (reference sequence).